This T cell receptor beta chain came from a study of cytomegalovirus exposure and HLA in healthy donors. Study observations and caveats: When presence/absence was analysed, sequencing depth was taken to be roughly uniform across donors.

It was with 60 Vbeta and 13 Jbeta primers that the PCR ran. Sequencing used immunoSEQ multiplex PCR; TCRdb keeps in-frame clones, though not all of them. The data show some 91,000 clones, about 76% seen once. Notes on this clone: The antigen is undetermined.

The TCR sequence derives from a man aged 35-49 years in good health and CMV-seropositive. The sample taken for sequencing was PBMCs.

CDR3 in amino acids: CASSSPIAGASTDTQYF. The CDR3 nucleotides read TGTGCCAGCAGTTCCCCCATAGCGGGAGCTAGCACAGATACGCAGTATTTT. V and J are TRBV28 and TRBJ2-3; 9 positions agree with TRBD2. The V gene's germline CDR1 is MDHEN and CDR2 SYDVKM. The CDR3 extends over 17 amino acids. The V and J ends lost 4 bases and 0 bases, in that order; junction bases with no gene match: 8.